Each of the 21 T cell receptor beta chains below was sequenced from the same sample in a study of human T cells and chemical hapten exposure. TCRdb reprocessed the RACE reads via MiXCR and lists one record per CDR3 protein. This sample has under 95,000 distinct CDR3 sequences, with roughly 8% found just once. Stated time point: healthy volunteer bleed at 2 weeks. The study extracted total RNA from unfractionated whole blood. The material sequenced was whole blood. These receptors originate from a female donor in good health. Some clones in this sample may be carry-over from other donors' samples.

The chain has TRBV29-1 and TRBJ2-3, with D possibly matching TRBD2 (5 bases). The CDR3 is made up of 16 amino acids. Deletions cut 1 base from V and 3 bases from J, with 17 bases between. Germline lookup yields CDR1 SQVTM and CDR2 ANQGSEA. CDR3 DNA sequence: TGCAGCGTTGAAGCGGGCGGGCAACCTGGGACAGATACGCAGTATTTT. This gives the protein CSVEAGGQPGTDTQYF.

This rearrangement joins TRBV9 to TRBJ1-1; 7 bases fit TRBD1. The CDR3 is made up of 14 amino acids. Germline V gene sequence: CDR1 SGDLS, CDR2 YYNGEE. The V gene end was trimmed by 4 bases and the J gene end by 1 base; junction bases not matched to a gene: 4. The DNA for the CDR3 is TGTGCCAGCAGCACGAACAGGGGGAACACTGAAGCTTTCTTT. Its translation: CASSTNRGNTEAFF.

This clonotype was seen a few times. This chain joins TRBV20-1 and TRBJ1-2; D is possibly TRBD1 (5 bases). Per the germline V gene, CDR1 is DFQATT and CDR2 is SNEGSKA (reference sequence). This CDR3 comprises 12 residues. Trimming removed 6 bases at V and 14 bases at J, with 22 bases between. CDR3 DNA sequence: TGCAGTGCCCACCGGGGCGGCGTGGGGGTTACCTTC. Translation gives CSAHRGGVGVTF.

In this sample, this clonotype turned up a few times. The chain employs TRBV6-1 and TRBJ2-1, with D unclear. With 7 bases removed from V and 2 bases from J, the gap between germline ends came to 6 bases. The CDR3 is 12 amino acids. Germline V gives CDR1 MNHNS, CDR2 SASEGT. In nucleotides, the CDR3 is TGTGCCAGCACAGAGACCTACAATGAGCAGTTCTTC. It yields the protein CASTETYNEQFF.

The sample holds a few counts of this clonotype. This chain uses TRBV6-5 with TRBJ2-5, with no clear D. V lost 6 bases to trimming and J lost 2 bases, with 13 bases between them. Germline CDR1 MNHEY, CDR2 SVGAGI. The CDR3 contains 14 residues. The DNA of the CDR3 is TGTGCCAGCAGACCAACGACGTGGCAAGAGACCCAGTACTTC. Its translation: CASRPTTWQETQYF.

This clonotype has a count of ten or more. V is TRBV29-1 and J is TRBJ2-1; 14 nucleotides line up with TRBD2. Germline values: CDR1 SQVTM, CDR2 ANQGSEA. CDR3 length: 16 amino acids. With 3 bases clipped from V and 4 bases from J, the junction kept 5 bases outside the gene matches. CDR3 in amino acids: CSVEGGLAGVYNEQFF. CDR3 nucleotide sequence: TGCAGCGTTGAGGGGGGACTAGCGGGAGTATACAATGAGCAGTTCTTC.

This clonotype was observed a handful of times. This rearrangement joins TRBV27 to TRBJ1-1, with 7 bases matching TRBD1. CDR3 size: 14 residues. Trimming cost V 10 bases and J 5 bases; bases outside gene matches: 13. Germline V lookup: CDR1 MNHEY, CDR2 SMNVEV (reference sequence). CDR3 in DNA: TGTGCCACACACCACGGAGGGGGCAGAACTGAAGCTTTCTTT. This gives the protein CATHHGGGRTEAFF.

This clonotype was detected a few times. One end of the junction does not line up with germline, which may come from a read error. The CDR3 DNA reads as TGTGTCAGCAGCACAGGGGGCTACGAGCAGTACTTC. Its translation: CVSSTGGYEQYF. The chain couples TRBV28 to TRBJ2-7, with TRBD1 matching over 8 bases. Germline CDR1 reads MDHEN; CDR2 reads SYDVKM. This CDR3 is 12 amino acids long.

This clonotype was found many times. The V gene is TRBV6-4, the J gene TRBJ2-1; possible D gene TRBD2, 5 bases. The CDR3 loop spans 14 amino acids. Germline CDR1 reads MRHNA; CDR2 reads SNTAGT. Deletions cut 0 bases from V and 8 bases from J, with 11 bases between. The CDR3 DNA follows: TGTGCCAGCAGTGACTCGGGAGATAGGCATGAGCAGTTCTTC. This translates into CASSDSGDRHEQFF.

This clonotype was picked up many times. This rearrangement joins TRBV6-2 or TRBV6-3 to TRBJ1-2; D remains ambiguous. Germline V gene data show CDR1 as MNHEY and CDR2 as SVGEGT. The CDR3 runs 15 residues. V was trimmed by 8 bases and J by 4 bases, leaving 20 bases between them. CDR3 region: CASCWARRQLYGYTF. In nucleotides, the CDR3 is TGTGCCAGCTGCTGGGCGAGGAGACAACTCTATGGCTACACCTTC.

This clonotype was seen ten or more times. The CDR3 is CASSKIGGVPTDTQYF. The CDR3 DNA follows: TGCGCCAGCAGCAAGATAGGGGGAGTTCCCACAGATACGCAGTATTTT. This sequence joins TRBV5-1 and TRBJ2-3; D is possibly TRBD1 (6 bases). The CDR3 has 16 amino acids. Per germline, CDR1 SGHRS and CDR2 YFSETQ. Trimming removed 4 bases from V and 2 bases from J, with 17 bases in between.

This chain links TRBV20-1 with TRBJ1-4; TRBD1 is a possible D gene (6 bases). V was shortened by 1 base and J by 8 bases, with 11 bases between the two germline ends. CDR3 length: 13 residues. The germline V gene encodes CDR1 DFQATT and CDR2 SNEGSKA (reference sequence). CDR3 sequence (DNA): TGCAGTGCTAGAGCCCAGGGACACGAAAAACTGTTTTTT. It encodes CSARAQGHEKLFF.

This chain links TRBV30 with TRBJ1-5, with TRBD1 matching 7 bases. The germline gives CDR1 GTSNPN, CDR2 SVGIG (reference sequence). Germline trimming cut 0 bases from V and 6 bases from J; bases unmatched to any gene: 5. CDR3 length: 14 residues. The CDR3 is CAWSVGGGGQPQHF. CDR3 coding DNA: TGTGCCTGGAGTGTTGGAGGGGGCGGTCAGCCCCAGCATTTT. Full variable domain (remainder filled in from reference TRBV30 and TRBJ1-5): SQTIHQWPATLVQPVGSPLSLECTVEGTSNPNLYWYRQAAGRGLQLLFYSVGIGQISSEVPQNLSASRPQDRQFILSSKKLLLSDSGFYLCAWSVGGGGQPQHFGDGTRLSIL.

There are a few counts of this clonotype. The chain carries TRBV10-3 and TRBJ2-7, with TRBD2 identical over 8 bases. Trimming removed 3 bases from V and 12 bases from J; junction bases left unmatched: 13. CDR3 size: 14 residues. Germline values: CDR1 ENHRY, CDR2 SYGVKD. This CDR3 reads CAISDARAGETPYF. As DNA, the CDR3 is TGTGCCATCAGTGATGCTAGAGCGGGAGAGACCCCGTACTTC.

This clonotype was seen a handful of times. The chain links TRBV28 to TRBJ2-1, with TRBD2 matching over 9 bases. The trim removed 5 bases at V and 4 bases at J, leaving 3 bases unmatched. Per the germline V gene, CDR1 is MDHEN and CDR2 is SYDVKM. The CDR3 length is 14 residues. CDR3 sequence (DNA): TGTGCCAGCAGTCGGACTAGCGTATACAATGAGCAGTTCTTC. It translates to CASSRTSVYNEQFF.

This clonotype was observed at least ten times. The rearrangement links TRBV7-2 to TRBJ2-5, with 11 bases fitting TRBD1. With V trimmed by 5 bases and J by 5 bases, 7 bases remained unmatched. The CDR3 contains 15 residues. Germline V gives CDR1 SGHTA, CDR2 FQGNSA. The CDR3 DNA follows: TGTGCCAGCAGCGGGAGGACAGGGGGCGCCGAGACCCAGTACTTC. Protein product: CASSGRTGGAETQYF.

This chain joins TRBV4-2 and TRBJ1-5, with D tentatively TRBD1 (5 bases). The V end was cut by 0 bases, the J end by 5 bases, with 11 bases between. The CDR3 has 15 amino acids. Germline lookup yields CDR1 LGHNA and CDR2 YNFKEQ. The CDR3 sequence: CASSQERGTHQPQHF. The CDR3 coding sequence is TGTGCCAGCAGCCAAGAGAGGGGTACCCATCAGCCCCAGCATTTT.

The chain links TRBV12-3 or TRBV12-4 to TRBJ2-5; maybe TRBD1 (5 bases). The CDR3 has 14 amino acids. Trimming cost V 2 bases and J 2 bases, with 9 bases left between them. The CDR3: CASSLLDKQETQYF. DNA for the CDR3: TGTGCCAGCAGTTTATTGGACAAACAAGAGACCCAGTACTTC.

This clonotype was seen a handful of times. The CDR3 sequence: CASSLHFFNQPQHF. Written as DNA, the CDR3 is TGTGCCAGTAGTCTGCATTTTTTCAATCAGCCCCAGCATTTT. The J gene is TRBJ1-5, the V gene TRBV19, with unresolved D. From germline, CDR1 is LNHDA and CDR2 SQIVND (reference sequence). The CDR3 is 14 residues long. Trimming took 5 bases from V and 3 from J, leaving 11 bases between them.

CDR3 coding DNA: TGTGCCAGCAGCTTAGAAGGGGGGGGCGCAGTTTTTGGCACTGAAGCTTTCTTT. This gives the protein CASSLEGGGAVFGTEAFF. V gene TRBV7-9 combines with J gene TRBJ1-1; D is perhaps TRBD1 (6 bases). Germline assignment: CDR1 SEHNR and CDR2 FQNEAQ (reference sequence). V lost 1 base to trimming and J lost 4 bases, with 22 bases between them. The CDR3 sequence is 18 residues long.

This clonotype appeared a few times. This chain links TRBV28 with TRBJ2-7; TRBD1 matches 9 bases. The CDR3 contains 15 residues. Germline V gives CDR1 MDHEN, CDR2 SYDVKM. J was trimmed by 5 bases and V by 5 bases; bases with no gene match: 10. This CDR3 is CASSPPGTGPHEQYF. For the CDR3, the DNA is TGTGCCAGCAGTCCCCCCGGGACAGGGCCGCACGAGCAGTACTTC.